This T cell receptor beta chain comes out of a study of blood T cell repertoires in COVID-19. Study information: Samples came from the United States, Italy and Spain, spanning acute and convalescent COVID-19.

Original processing notes: The assay estimated nucleated cells by amplifying reference gene primers. The method was immunoSEQ multiplex PCR; TCRdb's version includes in-frame clones alone and lacks a portion of them. Clone size and V and J calls were adopted from that table, with D and trimming inferred from the DNA. Of over 100,000 clones listed, roughly nine tenths are singletons. Deletions cut 4 bases from V and 4 bases from J, with 21 bases between. The CDR3 loop spans 17 amino acids. From germline, CDR1 is SGHKS and CDR2 YYEKEE (reference sequence). The gene calls are TRBV5-5 and TRBJ1-3; D might be TRBD1 (5 bases). Sequencing was carried out using peripheral blood. The sequence was obtained from a man aged 45-60 years with active COVID-19. The CDR3 region is CASSKQASGVGGNTIYF. For the CDR3, the DNA is TGTGCCAGCAGCAAACAGGCCTCGGGTGTGGGAGGAAACACCATATATTTT.